This T cell receptor beta chain was retrieved from a study of cytomegalovirus exposure and HLA in healthy donors. Amplification used 60 Vbeta primers and 13 Jbeta primers. The method was immunoSEQ multiplex PCR; TCRdb's version includes in-frame clones alone and lacks a portion of them. This table has some 140,000 clones, 65% to 85% appearing once. There are 16 residues in the CDR3. Looked up from germline, CDR1 is MNHEY and CDR2 is SVGAGI. The V end lost 4 bases, the J end lost 1 base, and 11 bases lay between the germline ends. Study-wide results and caveats: Later analysis identified several of the most significant clusters that appeared linked to common viral pathogens. As a later analysis showed, a missense DCLRE1C variant was linked to trimming of TCR beta V- and J-genes.

With regard to this clone: Its antigen is unknown.

The clonotype was recovered from a man in his late teens or twenties in good health and CMV-seronegative. Material: PBMCs. The chain couples TRBV6-5 to TRBJ2-6; no clear D. The CDR3 bases are TGTGCCAGCAGTTCAAACACACGATCTGGGGCCAACGTCCTGACTTTC. This codes for CASSSNTRSGANVLTF.